This T cell receptor (beta chain) was documented in a study of a mutant IDH1 vaccine in newly diagnosed glioma. Overall study: The sex distribution of treated patients was about 62% male and approximately 40% female, with a mean age of around 43 years. Every participant had undergone radiotherapy, temozolomide, or both before, and most underwent both.

The germline V gene has CDR1 SGHRS and CDR2 YFSETQ. This CDR3 region has 12 residues. Trimming shortened V by 4 bases and J by 13 bases, and 17 bases separated the two germline ends. Time point reported: baseline, week 1 (first vaccination visit). Treatment noted: pre-vaccination baseline after standard-of-care therapy. Astrocytomas that were new, WHO grade 3 or 4, IDH1-mutant and ATRX-lost were present in the donors. Some clones are missing from TCRdb's copy, which holds only in-frame ones; the method was immunoSEQ multiplex PCR. The sample has approximately 67,000 clones; about 86% are singletons. Whole-study findings and limits: Pseudoprogression seemingly bore no relation to changes in top peripheral T cell clonotypes.

To note about this clone: Its target is unknown.

This clonotype was obtained from a woman aged 18-29 years with glioma. Some clones in this sample may be carry-over from other donors' samples. The chain is built from TRBV5-1 and TRBJ1-2; possible D gene TRBD1, 5 bases. The source was peripheral blood mononuclear cells (PBMCs), collected from a glioma patient treated with radiotherapy, temozolomide or both. The CDR3 protein is CASSPGGEGPTF. CDR3 bases: TGCGCCAGCAGCCCTGGTGGAGAGGGACCCACCTTC.